The clone carrying this T cell receptor beta chain was seen ten or more times. The CDR3 extends 3 residues past the end of the read, so its final part is completed from the germline J gene. Clones were sequenced by immunoSEQ multiplex PCR, and TCRdb holds only the in-frame ones, with some missing. The sample yields about 29,000 clones, without any singletons. This specimen belongs to a study of T cell clonality in common variable immunodeficiency. Per germline, CDR1 LNHDA and CDR2 SQIVND (reference sequence). This CDR3 region has 17 residues. V was clipped by 6 bases and J by 6 bases, with 23 bases between them.

Source material: peripheral blood mononuclear cells. This chain links TRBV19 with TRBJ2-2, with D possibly matching TRBD2 (5 bases). This TCR derives from a person aged 18-70 years in good health. The covered CDR3 bases are TGTGCCAGTAGCGAGTCGGCGGGCCGGAGTGGGGCCGGGGAG. Translated, it gives CASSESAGRSGAGE. The full CDR3 protein is CASSESAGRSGAGELFF.